This T cell receptor (beta chain) is drawn from a study of Ad26.COV2.S vaccination and SARS-CoV-2 variants. At the level of the study: Doses of Ad26.COV2.S were injected into muscle once or twice, 56 days apart.

Using immunoSEQ multiplex PCR, the repertoire was profiled, and TCRdb retains in-frame clones only, with some absent. Of hundreds of thousands of clones in the sample, roughly 90% were seen once. CDR3 length equals 14 residues. CDR1 is MNHEY and CDR2 is SMNVEV in the germline V gene (reference sequence). Between the trimmed V and J ends, which lost 4 bases and 10 bases, there was a span of 14 bases. Indicated treatment: 15 to 20 received Ad26.COV2.S at low or high dose, single or two shots; roughly five received placebo; per-sample allocation not given. Samples were taken on day 63 after the first vaccine or placebo injection. Wuhan-strain SARS-CoV-2 spike was expressed by the Ad26 vector that made up the vaccine.

The source material was peripheral blood, sampled in a trial of Ad26.COV2.S vaccine versus placebo. The rearrangement links TRBV27 to TRBJ1-6, with D unresolved. The sequence came from a person aged 18-60 years who received the Ad26.COV2.S COVID-19 vaccine or a placebo. For the CDR3, the DNA is TGTGCCAGCAGTTCAAGATTTACTTGGTCACCCCTCCACTTT. The encoded protein is CASSSRFTWSPLHF.